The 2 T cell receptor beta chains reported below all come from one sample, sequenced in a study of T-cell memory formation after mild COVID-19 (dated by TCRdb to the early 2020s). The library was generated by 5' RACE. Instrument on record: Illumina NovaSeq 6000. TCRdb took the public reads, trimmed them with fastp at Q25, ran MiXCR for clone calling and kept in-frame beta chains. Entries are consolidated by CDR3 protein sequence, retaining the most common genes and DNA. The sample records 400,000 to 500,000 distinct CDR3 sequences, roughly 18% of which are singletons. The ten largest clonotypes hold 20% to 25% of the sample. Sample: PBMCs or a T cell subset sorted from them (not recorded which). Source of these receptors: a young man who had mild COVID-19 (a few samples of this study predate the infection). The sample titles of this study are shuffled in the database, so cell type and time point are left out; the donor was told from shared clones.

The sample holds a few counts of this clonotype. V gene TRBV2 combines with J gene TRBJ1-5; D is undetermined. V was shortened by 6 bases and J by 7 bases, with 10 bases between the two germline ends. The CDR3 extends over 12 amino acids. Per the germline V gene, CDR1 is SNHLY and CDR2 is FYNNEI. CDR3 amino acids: CASRAFTQPQHF. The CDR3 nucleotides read TGTGCCAGCAGAGCTTTCACACAGCCCCAGCATTTT.

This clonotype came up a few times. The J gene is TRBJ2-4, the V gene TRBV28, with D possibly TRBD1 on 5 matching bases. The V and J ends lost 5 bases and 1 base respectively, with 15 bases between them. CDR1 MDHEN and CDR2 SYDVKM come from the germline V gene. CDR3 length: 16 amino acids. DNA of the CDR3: TGTGCCAGCAGTCTCCCAGGGTTGGGGGCCAAAAACATTCAGTACTTC. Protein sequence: CASSLPGLGAKNIQYF.